This T cell receptor (beta chain) appears in the sequencing data of a study of blood T cell repertoires in COVID-19. Study information: PBMCs, B-cell-depleted T cells, or T cells provided the cDNA or gDNA that made up the material.

Profiling relied on immunoSEQ multiplex PCR, and the TCRdb table lists in-frame clones only, not all of them. The sample lists about 150,000 clones, approximately 78% occurring once. Participants were aged roughly 18 to 90 years from around 24 US areas. The sequenced sample consisted of PBMCs or T cells enriched from blood (not recorded which). This TCR derives from a woman aged 45-65 years who had recovered from COVID-19.

For the CDR3, the DNA is TGTGCCAGTAGTATAGCTGGGACAGGACAGGAAAAACTGTTTTTT. It encodes CASSIAGTGQEKLFF. The chain combines TRBV19 with TRBJ1-4; 8 positions match TRBD1. The CDR3 runs 15 residues. In germline, CDR1 is LNHDA, CDR2 SQIVND (reference sequence). Trimming at V came to 1 base and at J to 8 bases, leaving 6 bases not matched to a gene.